The table lists the clone carrying this T cell receptor (beta chain) with a few counts. This CDR3 has 13 amino acids. The V end was cut by 1 base, the J end by 2 bases, with 7 bases between. The V gene's germline CDR1 is SGHRS and CDR2 YFSETQ. These data come from a study of T-cell memory formation after mild COVID-19. Each CDR3 protein is one row after TCRdb ran MiXCR on the 5' RACE reads. The sample yields 550,000 to 650,000 distinct CDR3 sequences, approximately 15% seen once. The chain combines TRBV5-1 with TRBJ2-7; the D is unclear. The specimen sequenced was PBMCs or a T cell subset sorted from them (not recorded which). The sequence was collected from an adult woman who had mild COVID-19 (a few samples of this study predate the infection). Cell type and time point are not known. DNA for the CDR3: TGCGCCAGCAGCTTGTACGGTGCCTACGAGCAGTACTTC. This encodes CASSLYGAYEQYF.